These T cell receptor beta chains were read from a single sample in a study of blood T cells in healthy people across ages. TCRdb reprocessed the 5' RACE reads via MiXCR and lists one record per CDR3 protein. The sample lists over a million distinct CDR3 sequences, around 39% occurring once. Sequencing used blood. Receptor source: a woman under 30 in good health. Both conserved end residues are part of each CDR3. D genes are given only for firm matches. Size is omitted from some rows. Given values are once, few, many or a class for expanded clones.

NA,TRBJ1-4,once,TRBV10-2,TGCGCCAGCAGTGAGCTGGGAAAACTGTTTTTT,CASSELGKLFF
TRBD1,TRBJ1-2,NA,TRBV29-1,TGCAGCGTTTATACAGGGGGGGATGGCTACACCTTC,CSVYTGGDGYTF
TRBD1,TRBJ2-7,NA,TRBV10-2,TGCGCCAGCAGGGGGGACAGGGGGTTTCTCACCTACGAGCAGTACTTC,CASRGDRGFLTYEQYF
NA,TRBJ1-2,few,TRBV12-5,TGTGTTAGTGGTGTGGTACAAACAGGAAGCTACACCTTC,CVSGVVQTGSYTF
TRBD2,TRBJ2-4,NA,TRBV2,TGTGCCAGCAACCCGGGACTAGGAAAAAACATTCAGTACTTC,CASNPGLGKNIQYF
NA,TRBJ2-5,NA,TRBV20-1,TGCAGTGCTAGTTCGGGGGTTGCGGAGACCCAGTACTTC,CSASSGVAETQYF
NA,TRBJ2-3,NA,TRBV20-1,TGCAGTGCTGTACCCTTGGAAGCGGTCGGGACAGATACGCAGTATTTT,CSAVPLEAVGTDTQYF
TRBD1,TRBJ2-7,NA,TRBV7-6,TGTGCCAGCAGCTTAGGACAGGGTGGCTCCGCAGGTGAGCAGTACTTC,CASSLGQGGSAGEQYF
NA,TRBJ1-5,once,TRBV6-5,TGTGCCAGCAGATTCGGGCCTTATAGCAATCAGCCCCAGCATTTT,CASRFGPYSNQPQHF
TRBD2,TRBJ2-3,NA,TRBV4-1,TGCGCCAGCAGCCAAGTGGGGCGGGGGATCACAGATACGCAGTATTTT,CASSQVGRGITDTQYF
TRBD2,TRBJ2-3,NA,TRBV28,TGTGCCAGCAATACGGTAGCGGGGGGGCTTAGAGATACGCAGTATTTT,CASNTVAGGLRDTQYF
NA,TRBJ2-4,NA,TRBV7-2,TGTGCCAGCAGCTTAGCGGACACTATAGCCAAAAACATTCAGTACTTC,CASSLADTIAKNIQYF
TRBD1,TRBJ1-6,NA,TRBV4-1,TGCGCCAGCAGCCCCGGGACAGGGGTATTTTTTTCGGCCCTCCACTTT,CASSPGTGVFFSALHF
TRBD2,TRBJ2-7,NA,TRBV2,TGTGCCAGCCGTACTAGCGGGAGCTTCCACGAGCAGTACTTC,CASRTSGSFHEQYF
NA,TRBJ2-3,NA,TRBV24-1,TGTGCCACCAGTGAGGGGAGGAGCACAGATACGCAGTATTTT,CATSEGRSTDTQYF
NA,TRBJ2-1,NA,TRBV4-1,TGCGCCAGCATCCAAGTGGGGACTCCAGATGAGCAGTTCTTC,CASIQVGTPDEQFF
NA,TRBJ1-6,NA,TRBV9,TGTGCCAGCAGCGTGGGGGACCTCGGTTCACCCCTCCACTTT,CASSVGDLGSPLHF
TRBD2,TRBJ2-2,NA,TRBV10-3,TGTGCCATCAGTGGGGGACTAGCGGGAGTCAGCGGCTTCGGGGAGCTGTTTTTT,CAISGGLAGVSGFGELFF
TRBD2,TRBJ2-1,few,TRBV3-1,TGTGCCAGCAGGTACGGGACTAGCGCCAACAATGAGCAGTTCTTC,CASRYGTSANNEQFF
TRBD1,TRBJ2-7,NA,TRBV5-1,TGCGCCAGCAGCTCGACCCTTACGGGACAGGTGTTGTGGTACGAGCAGTACTTC,CASSSTLTGQVLWYEQYF
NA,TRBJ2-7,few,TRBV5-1,TGCGCCAGCAGCTTGGCCGGCGTAGCGGACTACGAGCAGTACTTC,CASSLAGVADYEQYF
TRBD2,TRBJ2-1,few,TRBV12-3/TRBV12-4,TGTGCCAGCAGTTTACTAGCGGGAGATCTTTACAATGAGCAGTTCTTC,CASSLLAGDLYNEQFF
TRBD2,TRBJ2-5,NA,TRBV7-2,TGTGCCAGCAGCCGACTAGCGGGGCCCTTCCAAGAGACCCAGTACTTC,CASSRLAGPFQETQYF
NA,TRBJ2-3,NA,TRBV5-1,TGCGCCAGCAGCCCGGCCCGGGGCGCGCCTAGCACAGATACGCAGTATTTT,CASSPARGAPSTDTQYF
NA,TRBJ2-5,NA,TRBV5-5,TGTGCCAGCAGACTCACGGGGGCCCTCTATGAGGAGCAGTACTTC,CASRLTGALYEEQYF
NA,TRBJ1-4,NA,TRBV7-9,TGTGCCAGCAGCTTATCAGAGACGCTGCATGAAAAACTGTTTTTT,CASSLSETLHEKLFF
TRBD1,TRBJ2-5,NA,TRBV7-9,TGTGCCAGCAGCTTCGGAACGACAGGGGACCAAGAGACCCAGTACTTC,CASSFGTTGDQETQYF
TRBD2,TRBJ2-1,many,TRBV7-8,TGTGCCAGCAGCCTACTAGCGGGCAACAATGAGCAGTTCTTC,CASSLLAGNNEQFF
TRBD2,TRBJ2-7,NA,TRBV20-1,TGCAGTGCTAGAGACTCGGGGGCGGGAGGTCTCGAACAGTACTTC,CSARDSGAGGLEQYF
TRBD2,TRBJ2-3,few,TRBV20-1,TGCAGTGCTAGAGGGCCGGGACTAGCGGAAAAAACAGATACGCAGTATTTT,CSARGPGLAEKTDTQYF
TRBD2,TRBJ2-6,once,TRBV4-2,TGTGCAAGCAGCCAAGGACTAGCGGGATTTGTGGGGGCCAACGTCCTGACTTTC,CASSQGLAGFVGANVLTF